This T cell receptor beta chain was captured in a study of technical replicates of blood from a handful of donors. V lost 4 bases to trimming and J lost 3 bases; unmatched junction nucleotides: 8. Germline V CDR1 and CDR2: SGHRS, YFSETQ. This CDR3 contains 15 residues. Using immunoSEQ multiplex PCR, the repertoire was profiled, and TCRdb retains in-frame clones only, with some absent. This sample has about 13,000 clones, with 80% to 90% found just once. The chain has TRBV5-1 and TRBJ2-3; 7 bases map to TRBD2. The TCR comes from a human donor in good health. Sequences were obtained from PBMCs. DNA of the CDR3: TGCGCCAGCAGCCGCGATTCTAGCGGAACAGATACGCAGTATTTT. Translation: CASSRDSSGTDTQYF.